Sequencing of this TCR beta chain was carried out in a study of patients and donors after allogeneic stem cell transplantation. This CDR3 is 15 amino acids long. Trimming cost V 6 bases and J 3 bases, with 15 bases left between them. In germline, CDR1 is MNHEY, CDR2 SMNVEV (reference sequence). TCRdb analysed the RT-PCR reads with MiXCR anew, one entry per CDR3 protein. The table lists some 150,000 distinct CDR3 sequences, 37% of them singletons. The sequence came from a human donor who was either an allogeneic HSCT recipient or a stem cell or donor lymphocyte infusion donor (not recorded which). It is not recorded whose cells these are; they may come from a transplant donor. Sequenced: blood, either unsorted or a sorted T cell fraction (not recorded which). The chain recombines TRBV27 with TRBJ1-5; no firm D call. CDR3 in amino acids: CASSPGSILNQPQHF. Here the CDR3 DNA reads TGTGCCAGCAGCCCCGGGAGTATTCTCAATCAGCCCCAGCATTTT.